Listed below are T cell receptor beta chains from one sample, sequenced in a study of blood T cell repertoires in COVID-19. Clones were sequenced by immunoSEQ multiplex PCR, and TCRdb holds only the in-frame ones, with some missing. The table includes 400,000 to 450,000 clones, more than 80% detected once. Sequenced material: peripheral blood. These receptors came from a woman in her twenties or thirties with active or convalescent COVID-19. Both conserved end residues are trimmed from each CDR3. Fields, in order: V gene, CDR3 protein.

v_gene: TRBV7-9; CDR3aa: ASTRDRHNSPLH
v_gene: TRBV7-9; CDR3aa: ASSFSAAQETQY
v_gene: TRBV27; CDR3aa: ASSESGGGSYNEQF
v_gene: TRBV6-5; CDR3aa: ASTGTSGRETQY
v_gene: TRBV10-1; CDR3aa: ASSEGAGVLAKNIQY
v_gene: TRBV7-8; CDR3aa: ASSGRAGSYNEQF
v_gene: TRBV28; CDR3aa: ATGAGPNYGYT
v_gene: TRBV6-5; CDR3aa: ASKSGQSNTEAF
v_gene: TRBV6-5; CDR3aa: ASSRPAGDEQF
v_gene: TRBV3-1/TRBV3-2; CDR3aa: ASSPQGDTQY
v_gene: TRBV3-1/TRBV3-2; CDR3aa: ASSQDSSTEAF
v_gene: TRBV10-3; CDR3aa: AISPGQGGGYT
v_gene: TRBV27; CDR3aa: ASSLDSGGAGTGELF